What follows are 16 T cell receptor beta chains derived from one specimen sequenced in a study of Ad26.COV2.S vaccination and SARS-CoV-2 variants. As for treatment: approximately 18 received Ad26.COV2.S at low or high dose, single or two shots; several received placebo; per-sample allocation not given. The study sampled participants on day 63 after the first vaccine or placebo injection. Data came from immunoSEQ multiplex PCR; TCRdb stores just in-frame clones and leaves some out. The data show about 350,000 clones, 86% seen once. Specimen: peripheral blood, collected in a trial of Ad26.COV2.S vaccine versus placebo. The receptors come from a person aged 18-65 years who received the Ad26.COV2.S COVID-19 vaccine or a placebo.

V is TRBV2 and J is TRBJ2-7; 8 nucleotides match TRBD1. Germline values: CDR1 SNHLY, CDR2 FYNNEI. The trim removed 3 bases at V and 3 bases at J, leaving 4 bases unmatched. CDR3 length: 14 residues. In nucleotides, the CDR3 is TGTGCCAGCAGTGAGAGACAGGGGAACTACGAGCAGTACTTC. Translating it yields CASSERQGNYEQYF.

This chain joins TRBV25-1 and TRBJ1-4; D is unresolved. Per germline, CDR1 MGHDK and CDR2 SYGVNS. Trimming stripped 1 base from V and 7 bases from J, with 7 bases between. This CDR3 contains 13 residues. For the CDR3, the DNA is TGTGCCAGCAGTGAATTGGTGGGTGAAAAACTGTTTTTT. Protein sequence: CASSELVGEKLFF. The full variable domain, in which reference TRBV25-1 and TRBJ1-4 provide the parts outside the CDR3, is EADIYQTPRYLVIGTGKKITLECSQTMGHDKMYWYQQDPGMELHLIHYSYGVNSTEKGDLSSESTVSRIRTEHFPLTLESARPSHTSQYLCASSELVGEKLFFGSGTQLSVL.

The V call is TRBV5-1, the J call TRBJ2-7; D is unclear. In germline, CDR1 is SGHRS, CDR2 YFSETQ. The length of the CDR3 is 15 residues. With 1 base removed from V and 1 base from J, the gap between germline ends came to 12 bases. The DNA for the CDR3 is TGCGCCAGCAGCTTGCGGATAGCTCAGTCCTACGAGCAGTACTTC. It codes for CASSLRIAQSYEQYF.

V usage is TRBV6-2 or TRBV6-3 and J usage is TRBJ1-5; D remains ambiguous. CDR1 MNHEY and CDR2 SVGEGT come from the germline V gene. V lost 1 base, J lost 2 bases, and 6 bases lay in between. The CDR3 runs to 14 residues. The DNA for the CDR3 is TGTGCCAGCAGTTACTTGAGGCGCAATCAGCCCCAGCATTTT. Translation gives CASSYLRRNQPQHF.

The chain links TRBV27 to TRBJ2-2, with D possibly matching TRBD2 (6 bases). CDR1 and CDR2 from the germline V gene are MNHEY and SMNVEV (reference sequence). This CDR3 has 15 amino acids. V was trimmed by 5 bases and J by 1 base, leaving 11 bases between them. The DNA of the CDR3 is TGTGCCAGCAGTCCGGGGGACTTGAACACCGGGGAGCTGTTTTTT. Translation: CASSPGDLNTGELFF.

The chain joins TRBV18 to TRBJ2-7; maybe TRBD1 (5 bases). CDR1 and CDR2 (germline): KGHSH, LQKENI. The CDR3 consists of 15 residues. V lost 3 bases and J lost 1, with 13 bases in between. The DNA of the CDR3 is TGTGCCAGCTCACCTGGGGCCGTCCTTTCCTACGAGCAGTACTTC. As protein: CASSPGAVLSYEQYF.

This clone is a singleton in its sample. The rearrangement links TRBV4-3 to TRBJ1-4; perhaps TRBD1 as D (6 bases). V shed 1 base and J shed 6 bases, with 18 bases lying between them. The germline V gene encodes CDR1 LGHNA and CDR2 YSLEER. The CDR3 covers 17 residues. The CDR3 DNA is TGCGCCAGCAGCCAAGCCCCCCACAGGGCGGCGGATGAAAAACTGTTTTTT. Translating gives CASSQAPHRAADEKLFF.

This chain joins TRBV6-2 or TRBV6-3 and TRBJ1-2; no definite D call. The V end lost 5 bases, the J end lost 7 bases, and 8 bases lay between the germline ends. The CDR3 runs 11 residues. The germline V gene has CDR1 MNHEY and CDR2 SVGEGT. CDR3: CASSHLSGYTF. The CDR3 DNA is TGTGCCAGCAGTCACCTCTCTGGCTACACCTTC.

The CDR3 is CASSVGLAGGEQYF. The DNA for the CDR3 is TGTGCCAGCAGTGTTGGACTAGCGGGAGGCGAGCAGTACTTC. The chain carries TRBV7-3 and TRBJ2-7, with 14 nucleotides matching TRBD2. V dropped 6 bases and J dropped 6; count of bases not matched to a gene: 4. The CDR3 totals 14 residues. Germline V gene sequence: CDR1 SGHTA, CDR2 FQGTGA.

The chain recombines TRBV6-8 with TRBJ2-3; 8 bases are a match to TRBD1. Looked up from germline, CDR1 is MNHGY and CDR2 is SAAAGT. CDR3 length equals 14 residues. J was trimmed by 2 bases and V by 8 bases; bases with no gene match: 6. CDR3 amino acids: CASSGGDPTDTQYF. Here the CDR3 DNA reads TGTGCCAGCTCAGGGGGCGACCCCACAGATACGCAGTATTTT.

This chain links TRBV18 with TRBJ1-1; TRBD1 aligns across 10 bases. The CDR3 length is 16 residues. With V trimmed by 6 bases and J by 4 bases, 11 bases remained unmatched. CDR1 is KGHSH and CDR2 is LQKENI in the germline V gene. The DNA of the CDR3 is TGTGCCAGCTCGCGAGTCGAGACAGGGGGCGGCACTGAAGCTTTCTTT. Protein: CASSRVETGGGTEAFF.

The rearrangement uses TRBV7-9 and TRBJ2-2; tentatively, D is TRBD1 or TRBD2 (5 bases each). The V gene's germline CDR1 is SEHNR and CDR2 FQNEAQ (reference sequence). Trimming shortened V by 10 bases and J by 6 bases, and 15 bases separated the two germline ends. The CDR3 totals 13 residues. CDR3 nucleotides: TGTGCCATCAAGTCGGGGCGCGCCGGGGAGCTGTTTTTT. Residues: CAIKSGRAGELFF.

This clone appeared once. The rearrangement links TRBV28 to TRBJ1-1; no firm D call. V dropped 7 bases and J dropped 0 bases, with 9 bases sitting between them. The CDR3 has 13 residues. Germline CDR1 is MDHEN and CDR2 is SYDVKM. Written as DNA, the CDR3 is TGTGCCAGCACCCCTGGGGTGAACACTGAAGCTTTCTTT. Translation: CASTPGVNTEAFF. Using reference TRBV28 and TRBJ1-1 for the parts outside the CDR3, the full variable domain is DVKVTQSSRYLVKRTGEKVFLECVQDMDHENMFWYRQDPGLGLRLIYFSYDVKMKEKGDIPEGYSVSREKKERFSLILESASTNQTSMYLCASTPGVNTEAFFGQGTRLTVV.

The chain employs TRBV7-6 and TRBJ2-5; D not resolved. The CDR3 runs to 13 residues. Trimming took off 3 bases at V and 7 bases at J, with 12 bases between the two ends. In germline, CDR1 is SGHVS, CDR2 FNYEAQ. CDR3 coding DNA: TGTGCCAGCAGCTTCGCAGCTGAGCGGACCCAGTACTTC. It encodes CASSFAAERTQYF.

Concerning this clone: Other nucleotide sequences from this sample produce the same CDR3. V usage is TRBV28 and J usage is TRBJ1-1, with D unclear. Germline V gene sequence: CDR1 MDHEN, CDR2 SYDVKM. With 4 bases removed from V and 2 bases from J, the gap between germline ends came to 8 bases. The length of the CDR3 is 13 residues. The DNA for the CDR3 is TGTGCCAGCAGTTCTCGCGGTAACACTGAAGCTTTCTTT. The encoded protein is CASSSRGNTEAFF.

This clone was counted a few times. The CDR3 loop reads CASTRWGNTGELFF. The CDR3 bases are TGTGCCAGCACTCGTTGGGGGAACACCGGGGAGCTGTTTTTT. V gene TRBV5-6 combines with J gene TRBJ2-2; D is ambiguous. This CDR3 comprises 14 residues. Germline-derived CDR1 and CDR2 are SGHDT and YYEEEE. V lost 6 bases and J 1 base, leaving 10 bases between the germline ends.